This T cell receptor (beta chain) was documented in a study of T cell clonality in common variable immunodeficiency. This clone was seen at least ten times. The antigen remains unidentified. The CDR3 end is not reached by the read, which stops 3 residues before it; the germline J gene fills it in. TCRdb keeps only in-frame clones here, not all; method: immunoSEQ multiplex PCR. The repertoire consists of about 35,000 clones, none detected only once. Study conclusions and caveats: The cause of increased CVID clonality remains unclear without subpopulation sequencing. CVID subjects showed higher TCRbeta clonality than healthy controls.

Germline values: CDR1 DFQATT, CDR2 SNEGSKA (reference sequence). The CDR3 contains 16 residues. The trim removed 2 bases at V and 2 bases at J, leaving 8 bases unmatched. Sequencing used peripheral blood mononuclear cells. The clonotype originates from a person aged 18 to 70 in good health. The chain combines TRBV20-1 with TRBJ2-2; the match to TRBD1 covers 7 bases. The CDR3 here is CSARPYTGENTGELFF. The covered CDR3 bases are TGCAGTGCTAGACCCTACACAGGGGAAAACACCGGGGAG.